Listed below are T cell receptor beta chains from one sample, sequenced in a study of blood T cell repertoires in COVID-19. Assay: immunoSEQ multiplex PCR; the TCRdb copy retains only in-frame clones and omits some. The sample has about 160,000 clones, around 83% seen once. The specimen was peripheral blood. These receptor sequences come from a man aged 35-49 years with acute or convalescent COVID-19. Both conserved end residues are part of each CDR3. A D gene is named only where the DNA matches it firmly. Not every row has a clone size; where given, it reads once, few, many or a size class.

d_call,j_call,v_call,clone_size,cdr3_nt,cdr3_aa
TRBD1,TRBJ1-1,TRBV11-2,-,TGTGCCAGCAGCCGTACAGGGGGATTGGGAACTGAAGCTTTCTTT,CASSRTGGLGTEAFF
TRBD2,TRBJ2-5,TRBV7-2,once,TGTGCCAGCAGCAGACCTCCCCGGGGGGGGGTCCAAGAGACCCAGTACTTC,CASSRPPRGGVQETQYF
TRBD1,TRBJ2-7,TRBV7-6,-,TGTGCCAGCAGCTTCCGAGGGACAGGGGAGGACGAGCAGTACTTC,CASSFRGTGEDEQYF
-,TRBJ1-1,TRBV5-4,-,TGTGCCAGCAGCCCCGTGGGGGCGAACACTGAAGCTTTCTTT,CASSPVGANTEAFF
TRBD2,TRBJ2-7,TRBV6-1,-,TGTGCCAGCAGTGAGTCGGCGGGGGGGTTAGAGGTGAGGTTCTACGAGCAGTACTTC,CASSESAGGLEVRFYEQYF
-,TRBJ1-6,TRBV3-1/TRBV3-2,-,TGTGCCAGCAGCCAAGATGAGGGTAATTCACCCCTCCACTTT,CASSQDEGNSPLHF
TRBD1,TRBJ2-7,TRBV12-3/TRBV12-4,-,TGTGCCAGCAGTTTCACAGGGGCGGTCGAGCAGTACTTC,CASSFTGAVEQYF
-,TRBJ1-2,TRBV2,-,TGTGCCAGCCTAAGACGACAGGCAACGAACTATGGCTACACCTTC,CASLRRQATNYGYTF
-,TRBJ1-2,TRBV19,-,TGTGCCAGTAGTAGACAGGACACAGCTAACTATGGCTACACCTTC,CASSRQDTANYGYTF
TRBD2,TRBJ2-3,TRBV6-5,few,TGTGCCAGCAGTTACGGGAGGGAAGATACGCAGTATTTT,CASSYGREDTQYF
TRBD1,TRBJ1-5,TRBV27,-,TGTGCCAGCAGTTTGGGGGACAGGAATCAGCCCCAGCATTTT,CASSLGDRNQPQHF
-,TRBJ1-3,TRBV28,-,TGTGCCAGCAGTTTATCCGGCCAGGCCCTCTCTGGAAACACCATATATTTT,CASSLSGQALSGNTIYF
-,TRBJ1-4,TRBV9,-,TGTGCCAGCAGCGTAGGACTTCTAGCACAGGGAACTAATGAAAAACTGTTTTTT,CASSVGLLAQGTNEKLFF
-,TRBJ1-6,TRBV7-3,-,TGTGCCAGCAGCGGCCCGGGACACTTTAATTCACCCCTCCACTTT,CASSGPGHFNSPLHF
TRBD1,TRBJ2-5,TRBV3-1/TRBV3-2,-,TGTGCCAGCAGACTAGACAGGGTCCAAGAGACCCAGTACTTC,CASRLDRVQETQYF
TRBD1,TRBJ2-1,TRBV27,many,TGTGCCAGCCGTTATGACGCAGGGGGCTCCTACAATGAGCAGTTCTTC,CASRYDAGGSYNEQFF
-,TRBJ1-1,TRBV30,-,TGTGCCTGGAGTGTGACAGCCCCTATGGAGACTGAAGCTTTCTTT,CAWSVTAPMETEAFF
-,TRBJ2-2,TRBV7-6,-,TGTGCCAGCAGCTTAGGACAGGAGACCGGGGAGCTGTTTTTT,CASSLGQETGELFF
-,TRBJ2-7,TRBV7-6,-,TGTGCCAGCAGTCTAGGGGAAACCTACGAGCAGTACTTC,CASSLGETYEQYF
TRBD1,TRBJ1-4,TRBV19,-,TGTGCCAGTAGAGCCACAGGGGGTTCGGAAAAACTGTTTTTT,CASRATGGSEKLFF
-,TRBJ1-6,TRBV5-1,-,TGCGCCAGCAGCTTGAGAACAGCCTCCTCCTATAATTCACCCCTCCACTTT,CASSLRTASSYNSPLHF
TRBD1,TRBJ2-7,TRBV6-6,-,TGTGCCAGCATCCGGGACAGGGCCGGCGAGCAGTACTTC,CASIRDRAGEQYF
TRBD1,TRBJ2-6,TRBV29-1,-,TGCAGCGTTGAAGGACAGGGAACGGGGGCCAACGTCCTGACTTTC,CSVEGQGTGANVLTF
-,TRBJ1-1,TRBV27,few,TGTGCCAGCAGCCCCGGGATAGGCGGCTATGAAGCTTTCTTT,CASSPGIGGYEAFF
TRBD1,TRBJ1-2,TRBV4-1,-,TGCGCCAGCAGCCGCGCAGGGGGCAACTATGGCTACACCTTC,CASSRAGGNYGYTF
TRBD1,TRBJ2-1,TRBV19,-,TGTGCCAGTAGCAACACAGGGGGCGCTTTCAATGAGCAGTTCTTC,CASSNTGGAFNEQFF
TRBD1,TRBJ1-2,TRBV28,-,TGTGCCAGCAGTGTCGGGACAGGGCTTCGAGTGAGCACCTTC,CASSVGTGLRVSTF
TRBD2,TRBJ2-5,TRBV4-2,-,TGTGCCAGCAGCACCGGGACTACCGCCGAGGAGACCCAGTACTTC,CASSTGTTAEETQYF
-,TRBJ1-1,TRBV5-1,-,TGCGCCAGCAACTCGGCCGGAAACAGGCAGAACACTGAAGCTTTCTTT,CASNSAGNRQNTEAFF
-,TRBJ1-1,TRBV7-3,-,TGTGCCAGCAGCTTAACGCCAGGGTGGAACACTGAAGCTTTCTTT,CASSLTPGWNTEAFF
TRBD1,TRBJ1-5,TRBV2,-,TGTGCCACCAGTAGTCCAACAGGGGTTCAGCCCCAGCATTTT,CATSSPTGVQPQHF
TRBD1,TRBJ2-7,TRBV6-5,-,TGTGCCAGCAATCAAGGGACAGGGGCCTACGAGCAGTACTTC,CASNQGTGAYEQYF
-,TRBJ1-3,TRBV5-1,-,TGCGCCAGCAGCTTCGGGGGATCTGGAAACACCATATATTTT,CASSFGGSGNTIYF
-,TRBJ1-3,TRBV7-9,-,TGTGCCAGCAGCTTACATCTAACAGGTTCTGGAAACACCATATATTTT,CASSLHLTGSGNTIYF
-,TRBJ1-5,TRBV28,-,TGTGCCAGCACAGGATCGCTTTGGCCCCAGCATTTT,CASTGSLWPQHF
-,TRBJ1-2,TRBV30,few,TGTGCCTGGAGTGTGGAGTTTTCGTTGGGGGCGCGCATCTATGGCTACACCTTC,CAWSVEFSLGARIYGYTF
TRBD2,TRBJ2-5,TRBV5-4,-,TGTGCCAGCAGCGGTCGGGGGGAGGAGACCCAGTACTTC,CASSGRGEETQYF